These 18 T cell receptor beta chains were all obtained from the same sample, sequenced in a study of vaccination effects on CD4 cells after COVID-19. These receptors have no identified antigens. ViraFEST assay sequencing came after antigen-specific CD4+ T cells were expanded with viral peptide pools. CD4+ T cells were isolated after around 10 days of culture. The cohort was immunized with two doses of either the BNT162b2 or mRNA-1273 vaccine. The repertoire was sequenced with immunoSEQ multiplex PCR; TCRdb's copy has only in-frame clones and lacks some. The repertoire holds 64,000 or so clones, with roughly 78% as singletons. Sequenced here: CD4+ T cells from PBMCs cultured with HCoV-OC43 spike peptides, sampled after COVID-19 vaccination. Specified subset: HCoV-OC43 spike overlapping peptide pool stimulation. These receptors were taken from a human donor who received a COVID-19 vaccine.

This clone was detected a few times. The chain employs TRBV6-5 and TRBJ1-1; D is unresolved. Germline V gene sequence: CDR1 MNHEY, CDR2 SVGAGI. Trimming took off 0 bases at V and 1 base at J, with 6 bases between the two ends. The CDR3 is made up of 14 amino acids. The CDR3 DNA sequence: TGTGCCAGCAGTTACTCGGCAGGGAACACTGAAGCTTTCTTT. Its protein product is CASSYSAGNTEAFF.

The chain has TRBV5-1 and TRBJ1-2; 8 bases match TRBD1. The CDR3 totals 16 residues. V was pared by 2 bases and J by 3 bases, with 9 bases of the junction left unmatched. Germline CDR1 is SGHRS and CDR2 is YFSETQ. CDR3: CASSLLQQGGDYGYTF. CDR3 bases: TGCGCCAGCAGCTTACTGCAACAGGGGGGGGACTATGGCTACACCTTC.

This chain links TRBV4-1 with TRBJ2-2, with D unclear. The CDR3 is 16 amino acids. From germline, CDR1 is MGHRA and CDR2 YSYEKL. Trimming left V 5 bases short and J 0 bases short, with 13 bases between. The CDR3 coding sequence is TGCGCCAGCAGCGCGTCGCGAGTCGCGAACACCGGGGAGCTGTTTTTT. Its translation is CASSASRVANTGELFF.

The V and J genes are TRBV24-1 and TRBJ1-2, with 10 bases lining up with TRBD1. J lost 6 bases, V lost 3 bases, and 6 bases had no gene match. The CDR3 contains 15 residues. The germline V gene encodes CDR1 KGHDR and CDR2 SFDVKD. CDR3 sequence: CATSDPSTGGNGYTF. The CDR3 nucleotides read TGTGCCACCAGTGATCCTTCGACAGGGGGCAATGGCTACACCTTC.

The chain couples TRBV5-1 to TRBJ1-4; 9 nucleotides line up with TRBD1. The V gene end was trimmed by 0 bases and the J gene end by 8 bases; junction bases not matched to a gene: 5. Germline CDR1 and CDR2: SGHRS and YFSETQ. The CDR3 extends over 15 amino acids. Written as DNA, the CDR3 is TGCGCCAGCAGCTTGGGCGGGACAGGGCTAGAAAAACTGTTTTTT. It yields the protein CASSLGGTGLEKLFF.

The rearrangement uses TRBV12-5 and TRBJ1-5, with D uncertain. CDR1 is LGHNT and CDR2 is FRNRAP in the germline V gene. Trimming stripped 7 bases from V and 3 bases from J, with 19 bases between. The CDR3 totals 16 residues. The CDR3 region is CASAVRRSVFNQPQHF. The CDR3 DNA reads TGTGCTAGTGCCGTGAGGCGGTCCGTTTTCAATCAGCCCCAGCATTTT.

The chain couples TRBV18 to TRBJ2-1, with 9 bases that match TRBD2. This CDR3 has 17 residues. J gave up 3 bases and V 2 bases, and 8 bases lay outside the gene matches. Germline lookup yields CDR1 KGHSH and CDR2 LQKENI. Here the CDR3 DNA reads TGTGCCAGCTCACCATACTCCGGGACTAGCAGCTACAATGAGCAGTTCTTC. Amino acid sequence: CASSPYSGTSSYNEQFF.

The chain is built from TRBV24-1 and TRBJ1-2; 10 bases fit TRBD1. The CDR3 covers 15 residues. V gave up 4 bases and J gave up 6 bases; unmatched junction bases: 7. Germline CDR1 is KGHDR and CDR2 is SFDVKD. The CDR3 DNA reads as TGTGCCACCAGTGAGGGACAGGGGTTTCCAGATGGCTACACCTTC. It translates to CATSEGQGFPDGYTF.

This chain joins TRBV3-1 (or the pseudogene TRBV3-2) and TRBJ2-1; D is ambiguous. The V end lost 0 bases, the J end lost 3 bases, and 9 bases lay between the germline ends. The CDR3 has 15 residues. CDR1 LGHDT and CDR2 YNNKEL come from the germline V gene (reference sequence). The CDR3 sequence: CASSQDSPSYNEQFF. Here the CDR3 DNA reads TGTGCCAGCAGCCAAGATTCCCCCAGCTACAATGAGCAGTTCTTC.

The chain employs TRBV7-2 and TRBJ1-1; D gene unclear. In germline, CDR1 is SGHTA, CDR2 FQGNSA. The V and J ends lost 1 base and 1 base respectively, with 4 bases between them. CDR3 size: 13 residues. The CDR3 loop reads CASSLGENTEAFF. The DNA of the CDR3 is TGTGCCAGCAGCTTAGGAGAGAACACTGAAGCTTTCTTT.

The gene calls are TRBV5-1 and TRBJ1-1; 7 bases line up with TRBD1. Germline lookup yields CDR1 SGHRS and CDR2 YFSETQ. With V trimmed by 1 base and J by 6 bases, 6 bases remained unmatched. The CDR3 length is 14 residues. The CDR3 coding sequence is TGCGCCAGCAGCTTGCAACAGGGGAAGGCTGAAGCTTTCTTT. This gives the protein CASSLQQGKAEAFF.

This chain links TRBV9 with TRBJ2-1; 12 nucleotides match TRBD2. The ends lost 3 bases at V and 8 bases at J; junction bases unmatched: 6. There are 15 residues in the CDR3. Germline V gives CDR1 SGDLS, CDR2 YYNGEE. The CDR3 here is CASSALAGGLDEQFF. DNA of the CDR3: TGTGCCAGCAGCGCCCTAGCGGGGGGGCTGGATGAGCAGTTCTTC.

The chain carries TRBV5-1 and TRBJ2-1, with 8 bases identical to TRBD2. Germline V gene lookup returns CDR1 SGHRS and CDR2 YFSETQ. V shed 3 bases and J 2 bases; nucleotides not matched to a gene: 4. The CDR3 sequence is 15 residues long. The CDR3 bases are TGCGCCAGCAGCTACAACGGGGGGGCCTACAATGAGCAGTTCTTC. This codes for CASSYNGGAYNEQFF.

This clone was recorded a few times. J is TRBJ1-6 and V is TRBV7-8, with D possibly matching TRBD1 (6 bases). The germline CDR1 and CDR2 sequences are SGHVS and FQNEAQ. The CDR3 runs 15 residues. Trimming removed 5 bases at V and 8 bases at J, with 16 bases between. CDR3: CASSLTDSVHSPLHF. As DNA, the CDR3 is TGTGCCAGCAGCCTAACGGACAGCGTGCATTCACCCCTCCACTTT.

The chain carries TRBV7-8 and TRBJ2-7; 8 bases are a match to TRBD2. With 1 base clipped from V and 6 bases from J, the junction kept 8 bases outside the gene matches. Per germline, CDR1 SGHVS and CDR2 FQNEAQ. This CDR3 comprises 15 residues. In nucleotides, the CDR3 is TGTGCCAGCAGCTTAGGCGGGGGGTCCATATTCGAGCAGTACGTC. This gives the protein CASSLGGGSIFEQYV.

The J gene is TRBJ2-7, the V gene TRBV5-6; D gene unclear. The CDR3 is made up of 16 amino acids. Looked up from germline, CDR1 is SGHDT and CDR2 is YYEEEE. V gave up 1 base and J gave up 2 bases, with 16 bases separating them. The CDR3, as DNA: TGTGCCAGCAGCTTGCGGTACGTTGTCCCGCCCTACGAGCAGTACGTC. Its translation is CASSLRYVVPPYEQYV.

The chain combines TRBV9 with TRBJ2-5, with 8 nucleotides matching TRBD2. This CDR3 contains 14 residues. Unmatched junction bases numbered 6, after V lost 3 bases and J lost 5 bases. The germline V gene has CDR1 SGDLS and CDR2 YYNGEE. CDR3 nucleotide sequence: TGTGCCAGCAGCGAAAGCGGGGGCGGGGAGACCCAGTACTTC. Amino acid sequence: CASSESGGGETQYF. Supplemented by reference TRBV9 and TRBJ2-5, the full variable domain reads DSGVTQTPKHLITATGQRVTLRCSPRSGDLSVYWYQQSLDQGLQFLIQYYNGEERAKGNILERFSAQQFPDLHSELNLSSLELGDSALYFCASSESGGGETQYFGPGTRLLVL.

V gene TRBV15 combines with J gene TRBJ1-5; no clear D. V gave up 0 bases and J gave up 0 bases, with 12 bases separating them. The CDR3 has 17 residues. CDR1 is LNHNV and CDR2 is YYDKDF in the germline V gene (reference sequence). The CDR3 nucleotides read TGTGCCACCAGCAGAGATGGGGTTACCCTTAGCAATCAGCCCCAGCATTTT. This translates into CATSRDGVTLSNQPQHF.